This passage covers 5 T cell receptor beta chains from one sample sequenced in a study of blood T cells in healthy people across ages (dated by TCRdb to 2014 to 2015). Receptors were amplified or captured by 5' RACE. The listed sequencing device is Illumina HiSeq 2500. A second PCR of roughly 7 to 11 cycles was performed with a sample-barcoded 5' primer and a J-beta primer mix. In TCRdb, the public reads were trimmed at Q25 with fastp and aligned with MiXCR, with productive beta chains retained. Entries are consolidated by CDR3 protein sequence, retaining the most common genes and DNA. This sample is represented by under 1,100,000 distinct CDR3 sequences; 20% to 25% of them were singletons. The top ten clonotypes cover around 0.75% of the sample. The sample was also reused in another study, on T cells of mothers and their children.

Sequences were obtained from blood. All receptors derive from a girl aged 2 to 10 in good health.

This rearrangement joins TRBV12-3 or TRBV12-4 to TRBJ2-5; D perhaps matches TRBD2 (5 bases). TRBJ2-7 explains the end of the DNA better; the J call may be wrong. The CDR3 spans 15 residues. For the CDR3, the DNA is TGTGCCAGCAGTTTTAATCTTCGGGAACCCTACGAGCAGTACTTC. Its translation: CASSFNLREPYEQYF.

J is TRBJ1-1 and V is TRBV24-1; 8 bases align to TRBD1. V was pared by 7 bases and J by 4 bases, with 1 base of the junction left unmatched. The CDR3 has 12 amino acids. CDR1 and CDR2 (germline): KGHDR, SFDVKD. In DNA form, the CDR3 reads TGTGCCACCAGGGGGACAGGCACTGAAGCTTTCTTT. It yields the protein CATRGTGTEAFF.

The chain links TRBV28 to TRBJ2-3, with TRBD2 identical over 13 bases. J lost 6 bases, V lost 2 bases, and 8 bases had no gene match. The CDR3 runs to 17 residues. The germline CDR1 and CDR2 sequences are MDHEN and SYDVKM. CDR3 bases: TGTGCCAGCAGTTTAAGCGGACTAGCGGGAGATAGGGATACGCAGTATTTT. It translates to CASSLSGLAGDRDTQYF.

The rearrangement joins TRBV28 to TRBJ2-1; 8 bases line up with TRBD2. The germline gives CDR1 MDHEN, CDR2 SYDVKM. This CDR3 is 15 amino acids long. V trimming: 4 bases; J trimming: 10 bases; junction bases outside the gene matches: 12. The CDR3 DNA follows: TGTGCCAGCAGTTACGGTGAAGCGGGAGTTCGGGAGCAGTTCTTC. Its translation: CASSYGEAGVREQFF.

The chain joins TRBV3-1 to TRBJ1-4; possibly TRBD1 for D (6 bases). The CDR3 has 15 residues. Trimming shortened V by 2 bases and J by 5 bases, and 12 bases separated the two germline ends. Germline V gives CDR1 LGHDT, CDR2 YNNKEL (reference sequence). The CDR3 nucleotides are TGTGCCAGCAGCCAACTATGGACAGCGAATGAAAAACTGTTTTTT. Translated: CASSQLWTANEKLFF.